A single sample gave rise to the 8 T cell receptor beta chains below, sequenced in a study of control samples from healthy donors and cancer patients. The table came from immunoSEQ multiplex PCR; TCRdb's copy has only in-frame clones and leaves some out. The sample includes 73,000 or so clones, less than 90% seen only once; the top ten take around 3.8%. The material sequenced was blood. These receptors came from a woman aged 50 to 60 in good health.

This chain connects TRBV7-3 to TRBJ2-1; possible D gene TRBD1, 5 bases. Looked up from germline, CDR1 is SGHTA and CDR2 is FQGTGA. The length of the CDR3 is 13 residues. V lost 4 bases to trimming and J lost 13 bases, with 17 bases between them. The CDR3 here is CASSSSDRRTQFF. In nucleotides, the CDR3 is TGTGCCAGCAGCTCAAGCGACAGACGAACCCAGTTCTTC.

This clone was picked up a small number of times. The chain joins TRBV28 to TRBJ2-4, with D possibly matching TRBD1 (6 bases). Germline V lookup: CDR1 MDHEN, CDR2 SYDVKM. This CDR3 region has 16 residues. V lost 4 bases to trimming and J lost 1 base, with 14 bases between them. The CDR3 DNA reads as TGTGCCAGCAGTTACAGAAGGGGGTCGGCCAAAAACATTCAGTACTTC. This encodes CASSYRRGSAKNIQYF.

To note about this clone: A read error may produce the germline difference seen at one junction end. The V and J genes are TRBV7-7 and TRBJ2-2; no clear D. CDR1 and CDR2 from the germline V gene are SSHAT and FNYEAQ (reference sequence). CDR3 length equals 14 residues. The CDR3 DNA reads TGTGCTAGCAGCTTAGTACTCCTCACCGGGGAGCTGTTTTTT. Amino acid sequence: CASSLVLLTGELFF.

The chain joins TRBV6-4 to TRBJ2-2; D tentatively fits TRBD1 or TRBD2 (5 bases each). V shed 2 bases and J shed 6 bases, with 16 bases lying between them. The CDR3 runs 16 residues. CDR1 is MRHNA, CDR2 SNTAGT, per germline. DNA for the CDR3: TGTGCCAGCAGTGACAGTCCGATAGGGACGGCCGGGGAGCTGTTTTTT. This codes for CASSDSPIGTAGELFF.

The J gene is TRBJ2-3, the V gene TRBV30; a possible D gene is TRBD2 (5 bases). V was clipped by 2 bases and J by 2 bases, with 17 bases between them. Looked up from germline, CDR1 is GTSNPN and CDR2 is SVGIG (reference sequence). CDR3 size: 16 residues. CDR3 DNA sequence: TGTGCCTGGAGTTTTTCTGGGCTAGCTCTCACAGATACGCAGTATTTT. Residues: CAWSFSGLALTDTQYF.

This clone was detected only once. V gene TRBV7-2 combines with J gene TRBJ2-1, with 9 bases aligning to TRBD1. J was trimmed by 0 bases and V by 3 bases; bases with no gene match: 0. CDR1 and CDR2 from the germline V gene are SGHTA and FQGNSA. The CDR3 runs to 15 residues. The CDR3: CASSLGQGSYNEQFF. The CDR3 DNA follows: TGTGCCAGCAGCTTGGGACAGGGCTCCTACAATGAGCAGTTCTTC. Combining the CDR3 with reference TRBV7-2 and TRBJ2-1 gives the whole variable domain GAGVSQSPSNKVTEKGKDVELRCDPISGHTALYWYRQSLGQGLEFLIYFQGNSAPDKSGLPSDRFSAERTGGSVSTLTIQRTQQEDSAVYLCASSLGQGSYNEQFFGPGTRLTVL.

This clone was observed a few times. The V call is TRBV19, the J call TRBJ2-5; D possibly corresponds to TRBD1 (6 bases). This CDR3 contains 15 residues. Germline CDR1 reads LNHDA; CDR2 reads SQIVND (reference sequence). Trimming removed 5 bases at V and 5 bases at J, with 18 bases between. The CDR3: CASSLQGFGSETQYF. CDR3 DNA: TGTGCCAGTAGTCTCCAGGGGTTCGGGTCGGAGACCCAGTACTTC.

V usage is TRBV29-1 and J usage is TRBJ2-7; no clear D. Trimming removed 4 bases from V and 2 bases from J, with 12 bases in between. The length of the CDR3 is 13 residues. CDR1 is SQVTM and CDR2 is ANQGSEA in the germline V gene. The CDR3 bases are TGCAGCGTTGCCGGGCGATTAACCTACGAGCAGTACTTC. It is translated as CSVAGRLTYEQYF.